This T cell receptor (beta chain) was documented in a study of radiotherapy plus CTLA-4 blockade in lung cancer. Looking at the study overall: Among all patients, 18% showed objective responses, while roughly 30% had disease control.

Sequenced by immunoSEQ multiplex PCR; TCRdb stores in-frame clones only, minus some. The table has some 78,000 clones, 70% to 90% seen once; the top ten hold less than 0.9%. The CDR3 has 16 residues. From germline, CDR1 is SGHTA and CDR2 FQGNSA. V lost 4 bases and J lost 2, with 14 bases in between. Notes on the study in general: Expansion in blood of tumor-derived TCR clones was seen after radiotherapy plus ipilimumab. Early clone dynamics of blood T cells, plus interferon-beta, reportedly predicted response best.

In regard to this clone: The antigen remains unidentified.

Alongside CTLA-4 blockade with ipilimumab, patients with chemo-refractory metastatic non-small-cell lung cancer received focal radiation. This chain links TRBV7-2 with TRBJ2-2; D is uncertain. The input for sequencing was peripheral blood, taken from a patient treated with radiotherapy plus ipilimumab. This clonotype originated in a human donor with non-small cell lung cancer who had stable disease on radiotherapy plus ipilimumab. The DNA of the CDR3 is TGTGCCAGCAGCTCCGCGGCGGTACTAAACACCGGGGAGCTGTTTTTT. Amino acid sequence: CASSSAAVLNTGELFF.